The clone carrying this TCR beta chain showed up just a few times. These data originate in a study of T-cell reconstitution after alpha-beta-depleted transplantation in children. CDR1 and CDR2 (germline): DFQATT, SNEGSKA (reference sequence). The CDR3 has 13 residues. Trimming removed 1 base from V and 4 bases from J, with 10 bases in between. For TCRbeta, the library was prepared with unique molecular identifiers. TCRdb redid the calling of the PCR reads with MiXCR, one entry per CDR3 protein. Among hundreds of thousands of distinct CDR3 sequences listed, 16% were seen once. The material was PBMCs, mostly from graft donor cells, obtained 360 days after TCRalphabeta/CD19-depleted stem cell transplant. The genes are TRBV20-1 and TRBJ2-5, with D possibly being TRBD1 (5 bases). This TCR came from a boy less than two years old who had a stem cell transplant for Wiskott-Aldrich syndrome, so the T cells may come from the graft donor. The CDR3 DNA sequence: TGCAGTGCTAGAGTTAGAAGGGGAGAGACCCAGTACTTC. Residues: CSARVRRGETQYF.